This TCR beta chain comes out of a study of vaccination effects on CD4 cells after COVID-19. Overall study findings and caveats: Clones induced by infection and by vaccine showed marked clonal contraction late after vaccination.

After expansion with viral peptide pools in the ViraFEST assay, antigen-specific CD4+ T cells were sequenced. Scientists isolated CD4+ T cells after a roughly 10-day culture period ended. Convalescent patients had PCR-confirmed SARS-CoV-2 infection between March and December 2020. Wells containing a few million PBMC each were cultured with 9 to 10 IU/ml IL-2 and 7.5 to 10 ug/ml peptides. With respect to this clone: What it binds is not known.

The CDR3 consists of 15 residues. The germline V and J ends were trimmed by 2 bases and 1 base, with 8 bases remaining between them. Germline loops: CDR1 SGHTA, CDR2 FQGNSA. Clones were sequenced by immunoSEQ multiplex PCR, and TCRdb holds only the in-frame ones, with some missing. The sample carries under 55,000 clones, around 70% recorded once. The gene calls are TRBV7-2 and TRBJ2-2, with no clear D. Source: CD4+ T cells from PBMCs cultured with a peptide pool, taken before COVID-19 vaccination. The TCR sequence derives from a human donor who had a prior SARS-CoV-2 infection. As DNA, the CDR3 is TGTGCCAGCAGCTTAACGCAGCGGAACACCGGGGAGCTGTTTTTT. Amino acid sequence: CASSLTQRNTGELFF.